A single sample gave rise to the 27 T cell receptor beta chains below, sequenced in a study of blood T cell repertoires in COVID-19. Produced via immunoSEQ multiplex PCR; TCRdb's table is partial and in-frame only. The sample shows over 75,000 clones, more than 65% of them seen only once. The sequencing input was peripheral blood. All receptors come from a human donor in a cohort sampled during active COVID-19.

In this sample, this clone turned up once. This chain connects TRBV7-6 to TRBJ2-2; 8 positions agree with TRBD2. The germline CDR1 and CDR2 sequences are SGHVS and FNYEAQ. This CDR3 comprises 15 residues. With V trimmed by 4 bases and J by 5 bases, 6 bases remained unmatched. CDR3 bases: TGTGCCAGCAGCTCCGGGAGGGCGTGGACCGGGGAGCTGTTTTTT. This encodes CASSSGRAWTGELFF.

The chain uses TRBV3-1 (or the pseudogene TRBV3-2) and TRBJ1-6; 7 bases fit TRBD1. The CDR3 is 15 residues long. Germline lookup yields CDR1 LGHDT and CDR2 YNNKEL (reference sequence). V trimming: 5 bases; J trimming: 5 bases; junction bases outside the gene matches: 6. The CDR3 sequence is CASSSSGTDNSPLHF. CDR3 coding DNA: TGTGCCAGCAGCTCATCCGGGACAGATAATTCACCCCTCCACTTT.

J is TRBJ1-1 and V is TRBV9; 7 bases map to TRBD1. The germline V gene has CDR1 SGDLS and CDR2 YYNGEE. This CDR3 has 17 residues. Germline trimming cut 4 bases from V and 4 bases from J; bases unmatched to any gene: 16. The CDR3 sequence: CASSPLSGRGVLTEAFF. CDR3 DNA: TGTGCCAGCAGCCCCCTCTCGGGCAGGGGGGTTCTCACTGAAGCTTTCTTT. The complete variable domain, with remaining parts taken from reference TRBV9 and TRBJ1-1, reads DSGVTQTPKHLITATGQRVTLRCSPRSGDLSVYWYQQSLDQGLQFLIQYYNGEERAKGNILERFSAQQFPDLHSELNLSSLELGDSALYFCASSPLSGRGVLTEAFFGQGTRLTVV.

This clone was recorded once. The chain uses TRBV6-1 and TRBJ2-4; TRBD2 is a possible D gene (5 bases). Germline CDR1 and CDR2: MNHNS and SASEGT. V lost 0 bases, J lost 1 base, and 16 bases lay in between. This CDR3 comprises 18 residues. The CDR3 here is CASSEATAGVGAKNIQYF. CDR3 coding DNA: TGTGCCAGCAGTGAAGCGACGGCCGGGGTGGGCGCCAAAAACATTCAGTACTTC.

The V call is TRBV28, the J call TRBJ2-7; TRBD2 matches at 9 bases. The germline V gene has CDR1 MDHEN and CDR2 SYDVKM. The CDR3 extends over 14 amino acids. The V and J ends lost 5 bases and 4 bases, in that order; junction bases with no gene match: 6. CDR3 nucleotide sequence: TGTGCCAGCAGTCCAGCGGGAGGTGTTTACGAGCAGTACTTC. Translation gives CASSPAGGVYEQYF.

The CDR3 bases are TGTGCCAGCTCACCCAGCGGGGGGCCCACCGGGGAGCTGTTTTTT. Translated: CASSPSGGPTGELFF. The V call is TRBV18, the J call TRBJ2-2; 9 bases line up with TRBD2. CDR3 size: 15 residues. V lost 3 bases and J lost 4; bases outside the gene matches: 3. In germline, CDR1 is KGHSH, CDR2 LQKENI.

The chain carries TRBV5-1 and TRBJ1-1; TRBD1 matches at 7 bases. From germline, CDR1 is SGHRS and CDR2 YFSETQ. The CDR3 consists of 15 residues. V shed 4 bases and J 5 bases; nucleotides not matched to a gene: 11. CDR3 amino acids: CASSQGQVRGTEAFF. CDR3 coding DNA: TGCGCCAGCAGCCAAGGACAGGTTAGGGGGACTGAAGCTTTCTTT.

The chain links TRBV28 to TRBJ2-7; D perhaps matches TRBD2 (6 bases). This CDR3 region has 14 residues. Trimming removed 2 bases from V and 4 bases from J, with 12 bases in between. The germline V gene has CDR1 MDHEN and CDR2 SYDVKM. CDR3 residues: CASSLAGTPYEQYF. As DNA, the CDR3 is TGTGCCAGCAGTTTAGCGGGAACCCCTTACGAGCAGTACTTC. The variable domain in full, with the rest retrieved from reference TRBV28 and TRBJ2-7, is DVKVTQSSRYLVKRTGEKVFLECVQDMDHENMFWYRQDPGLGLRLIYFSYDVKMKEKGDIPEGYSVSREKKERFSLILESASTNQTSMYLCASSLAGTPYEQYFGPGTRLTVT.

The chain carries TRBV5-4 and TRBJ1-1, with a weak D call TRBD1 (5 bases). This CDR3 contains 14 residues. V lost 9 bases and J lost 0, with 15 bases in between. Looked up from germline, CDR1 is SGHNT and CDR2 is YYREEE (reference sequence). CDR3 region: CANTLKGLNTEAFF. The DNA for the CDR3 is TGTGCCAACACCTTGAAGGGGCTGAACACTGAAGCTTTCTTT.

This clone appeared once. This chain uses TRBV6-5 with TRBJ2-5; D is perhaps TRBD1 (6 bases). The V and J ends lost 6 bases and 5 bases respectively, with 13 bases between them. Looked up from germline, CDR1 is MNHEY and CDR2 is SVGAGI. The CDR3 is 13 amino acids. CDR3 coding DNA: TGTGCCAGCAGGTTACAGGGTCCGGAGACCCAGTACTTC. Protein product: CASRLQGPETQYF.

This clone occurred once. The genes are TRBV28 and TRBJ2-7; TRBD2 matches 11 bases. The V gene's germline CDR1 is MDHEN and CDR2 SYDVKM. Trimming at V came to 5 bases and at J to 5 bases, leaving 8 bases not matched to a gene. CDR3 length equals 15 residues. As DNA, the CDR3 is TGTGCCAGCAGTCCAACACTAGCGGGAGACCACGAGCAGTACTTC. Amino acid sequence: CASSPTLAGDHEQYF.

The chain is built from TRBV28 and TRBJ1-1; a possible D gene is TRBD1 (6 bases). Per the germline V gene, CDR1 is MDHEN and CDR2 is SYDVKM. This CDR3 contains 12 residues. Trimming took 3 bases from V and 11 from J, leaving 13 bases between them. The CDR3 spells CASSLNNRDAFF. CDR3 sequence (DNA): TGTGCCAGCAGTTTGAACAACAGGGACGCTTTCTTT.

This clone occurred a few times. The V call is TRBV6-1, the J call TRBJ2-7; tentatively, D is TRBD2 (6 bases). Trimming left V 2 bases short and J 4 bases short, with 18 bases between. The CDR3 has 16 residues. Germline values: CDR1 MNHNS, CDR2 SASEGT. This CDR3 reads CASSEWGGTPLYEQYF. The CDR3 DNA reads TGTGCCAGCAGTGAATGGGGCGGGACTCCACTATACGAGCAGTACTTC.

The CDR3 sequence is CASSLGDRASTDTQYF. DNA of the CDR3: TGTGCCAGCAGCTTGGGGGACAGGGCTAGCACAGATACGCAGTATTTT. V gene TRBV5-6 combines with J gene TRBJ2-3, with 9 bases identical to TRBD1. Germline V gene lookup returns CDR1 SGHDT and CDR2 YYEEEE. CDR3 length equals 16 residues. V gave up 0 bases and J gave up 0 bases; unmatched junction bases: 2.

This clone came up once. The chain recombines TRBV18 with TRBJ1-4, with 9 positions matching TRBD1. CDR1 and CDR2 from the germline V gene are KGHSH and LQKENI. The CDR3 runs 14 residues. J lost 8 bases, V lost 6 bases, and 7 bases had no gene match. CDR3 DNA: TGTGCCAGCTCCCCGGACAGGGGAAGCGAAAAACTGTTTTTT. This codes for CASSPDRGSEKLFF.

The chain has TRBV7-9 and TRBJ2-1, with TRBD2 matching over 9 bases. Germline assignment: CDR1 SEHNR and CDR2 FQNEAQ (reference sequence). This CDR3 has 14 amino acids. V lost 2 bases to trimming and J lost 12 bases; unmatched junction nucleotides: 8. The CDR3 coding sequence is TGTGCCAGCAGCTTACAACTAGCGGGTGGGGGGCAGTTCTTC. It is translated as CASSLQLAGGGQFF.

The chain carries TRBV11-2 and TRBJ2-7; TRBD1 matches at 11 bases. With 2 bases clipped from V and 1 base from J, the junction kept 10 bases outside the gene matches. Germline V gene lookup returns CDR1 SGHAT and CDR2 FQNNGV. The CDR3 is 18 residues long. The CDR3 DNA reads TGTGCCAGCAGCTTAACAAGGACAGGGGGCCCAAATTCCTACGAGCAGTACTTC. Translating gives CASSLTRTGGPNSYEQYF.

Only one count was recorded for this clone. The CDR3 bases are TGTGCCATCAGTGAAGGGCAGGGGGCCGTAGAGACCCAGTACTTC. This codes for CAISEGQGAVETQYF. The chain is built from TRBV10-3 and TRBJ2-5; the match to TRBD1 covers 8 bases. V gave up 3 bases and J gave up 4 bases; unmatched junction bases: 7. The CDR3 is 15 residues long. CDR1 is ENHRY and CDR2 is SYGVKD in the germline V gene.

The V and J genes are TRBV2 and TRBJ2-7, with D possibly being TRBD2 (6 bases). V dropped 8 bases and J dropped 0 bases, with 11 bases sitting between them. CDR1 and CDR2 from the germline V gene are SNHLY and FYNNEI. This CDR3 is 13 amino acids long. The CDR3 DNA sequence: TGTGCCAGCGGAGGGGTCTTCTCCTACGAGCAGTACTTC. Translation: CASGGVFSYEQYF.

The chain has TRBV16 and TRBJ1-6; unclear D gene. The CDR3 consists of 14 residues. Germline V gene lookup returns CDR1 KGHSY and CDR2 FQNENV. V lost 0 bases and J lost 6, with 6 bases in between. The DNA for the CDR3 is TGTGCCAGCAGCCAATCGCGGTTTAATTCACCCCTCCACTTT. Protein: CASSQSRFNSPLHF.

The rearrangement joins TRBV28 to TRBJ1-5, with D possibly TRBD1 on 6 matching bases. The V gene lost 6 bases and the J gene lost 0 bases, with 12 bases spanning the gap. Germline-derived CDR1 and CDR2 are MDHEN and SYDVKM. This CDR3 is 15 amino acids long. The CDR3 DNA is TGTGCCAGCAGACGGACAGCTCCTAGCAATCAGCCCCAGCATTTT. Its translation is CASRRTAPSNQPQHF.

The chain uses TRBV2 and TRBJ2-3; TRBD2 aligns across 7 bases. V was clipped by 7 bases and J by 3 bases; unmatched bases: 13. Germline CDR1 reads SNHLY; CDR2 reads FYNNEI. The CDR3 runs 16 residues. The CDR3 nucleotides are TGTGCCAGCAAAAGCCCCTTCGGGGGGAGTACAGATACGCAGTATTTT. Protein product: CASKSPFGGSTDTQYF.

The chain recombines TRBV19 with TRBJ1-6; 10 bases agree with TRBD1. V was clipped by 6 bases and J by 9 bases; unmatched bases: 11. Germline V gene sequence: CDR1 LNHDA, CDR2 SQIVND (reference sequence). The CDR3 extends over 16 amino acids. The CDR3 is CASRQVGDRGGSPLHF. The CDR3 coding sequence is TGTGCCAGTAGACAAGTCGGGGACAGGGGTGGTTCACCCCTCCACTTT. The whole variable domain, remainder taken from reference TRBV19 and TRBJ1-6, is DGGITQSPKYLFRKEGQNVTLSCEQNLNHDAMYWYRQDPGQGLRLIYYSQIVNDFQKGDIAEGYSVSREKKESFPLTVTSAQKNPTAFYLCASRQVGDRGGSPLHFGNGTRLTVT.

This clone appeared once. The chain carries TRBV7-9 and TRBJ2-4; weak D call: TRBD1 (6 bases). V shed 1 base and J shed 0 bases, with 7 bases lying between them. This CDR3 contains 15 residues. Germline V gene sequence: CDR1 SEHNR, CDR2 FQNEAQ (reference sequence). The CDR3 spells CASSLEGGAKNIQYF. The CDR3 bases are TGTGCCAGCAGCTTAGAAGGGGGAGCCAAAAACATTCAGTACTTC.

The genes are TRBV28 and TRBJ1-3; D perhaps matches TRBD1 (6 bases). Trimming stripped 5 bases from V and 7 bases from J, with 21 bases between. CDR1 MDHEN and CDR2 SYDVKM come from the germline V gene. The CDR3 has 16 amino acids. Written as DNA, the CDR3 is TGTGCCAGCAGTCTCCCCGCGGGGGCGCAAATCAACACCATATATTTT. Protein: CASSLPAGAQINTIYF.

CDR3 in amino acids: CASSSTSAVEQYF. CDR3 nucleotide sequence: TGCGCCAGCAGCTCGACAAGTGCCGTCGAGCAGTACTTC. V usage is TRBV5-1 and J usage is TRBJ2-7; D not certain. The V and J ends lost 3 bases and 6 bases respectively, with 13 bases between them. Germline V lookup: CDR1 SGHRS, CDR2 YFSETQ. The CDR3 totals 13 residues.

This clone was found many times. The J gene is TRBJ2-2, the V gene TRBV28, with D possibly being TRBD2 (6 bases). The V and J ends lost 3 bases and 4 bases respectively, with 12 bases between them. Germline CDR1 is MDHEN and CDR2 is SYDVKM. This CDR3 region has 15 residues. In DNA, the CDR3 is TGTGCCAGCAGTTTTCATGGGGGAGGCACCGGGGAGCTGTTTTTT. It encodes CASSFHGGGTGELFF.